The entry below describes one T cell receptor (beta chain). Its antigen is not yet known. Base qualities were left out, and no much larger clone turns up one base away. There are 13 amino acids in the CDR3, from cysteine to phenylalanine inclusive. Just the 39-base CDR3 DNA is kept, in frame starting at base 1. According to the germline V gene, CDR1 reads SGHTA and CDR2 reads FQGTGA. The V and J ends are trimmed by 6 bases and 5 bases, leaving 13 bases between them. Enrolling through a virtual design, the prospective study's participants ranged in age from about 18 to 100 years and lived across some 22 United States geographic areas. In the prospective study, cohorts were assigned on the basis of participant-reported clinical history obtained from a screening survey and a study questionnaire. Recovered participants in ImmuneRACE Cohort 3 were defined as having two consecutive negative NP/OP PCR tests, clearance from a healthcare professional, or resolution of symptoms. In the prospective study, mobile phlebotomists collected whole blood, serum and a nasopharyngeal or oropharyngeal swab from each participant. Additional blood draws and questionnaires over an approximately two-month period could optionally be provided by prospective study participants. Prospective study blood samples were shipped either frozen or at room temperature before DNA extraction.

The sample comes from a study of blood T cell repertoires in COVID-19 (dated by TCRdb to 2019 to 2021). As for the study more broadly: Collaborator samples came from the United States, Italy and Spain and covered acute and convalescent phases of COVID-19. The material from the prospective study consisted of cDNA or gDNA derived from T cells, B-cell-depleted T cells, or PBMCs. Subjects who had been exposed to COVID-19, were actively infected with it, or had recovered from it provided the deeply sampled blood TCRbeta repertoires that made up the dataset. The repertoires were made available in a free public database intended to serve as a resource for research on the immune response to SARS-CoV-2. The samples were drawn from two sources: the first 160 participants of the ongoing ImmuneRACE study, and 950 to 1,500 subjects contributed by 6 global collaborators. Sample metadata almost always included a de-identified subject ID, COVID-19 status, age in years and sex. Where available, HLA class I and class II types were taken from metadata supplied by the sample provider and were not determined by assay-based typing.

The immunoSEQ Assay, a bias-controlled multiplex PCR, was used to amplify TCRbeta CDR3 regions from genomic DNA. Per the original workflow: The number of nucleated cells in each sample was estimated by amplification of reference gene primers within the assay. To quantify the absolute abundance of each unique TCRbeta CDR3 rearrangement, sequence reads were collapsed and filtered. For each sample, productive Simpson clonality was calculated as the square root of Simpson's diversity index over productive rearrangements. The clones in this table, taken by TCRdb from immuneACCESS, are in-frame only. Not every clone is retained; where verified, under half of the shortfall comes from an unresolved V gene, and the cause of the rest is unknown. From that table come the V and J calls and clone size; the DNA was used to work out D and trimming. This sample lists about 380,000 clones; roughly 91% were detected once. Of the sample, 1.2% is held by the ten largest clones.

Broad study findings and their caveats: The amount of clinical and demographic metadata varied by source and participant and was provided uncurated.

This TCR derives from a woman aged 18-30 years who had recovered from COVID-19. The sample consisted of PBMCs or T cells enriched from blood (not recorded which). The chain employs TRBV7-3 and TRBJ2-5; perhaps TRBD1 is the D gene, with 6 bases matching. The DNA sequence is given as TGTGCCAGCAGGAGGACAGTAGGGGAGACCCAGTACTTC. Its protein is CASRRTVGETQYF. With all but the CDR3 taken from the reference TRBV7-3 and TRBJ2-5 genes, the full variable domain is: GAGVSQTPSNKVTEKGKYVELRCDPISGHTALYWYRQSLGQGPEFLIYFQGTGAADDSGLPNDRFFAVRPEGSVSTLKIQRTERGDSAVYLCASRRTVGETQYFGPGTRLLVL.